This T cell receptor (beta chain) was profiled in a study of shared clonotypes between healthy human individuals. Study overall: Each donor's CD4 naive and CD4 memory cells filled three plates apiece, CD8 naive two, and CD8 memory one.

Repertoires were generated with immunoSEQ multiplex PCR, while TCRdb's copy carries only in-frame clones and drops some. The sample contains more than 1.2 million clones, about 98.5% of which appear only once. Nashville, Tennessee was home to all donors, each a Caucasian adult. The CDR3 length is 14 residues. The V and J ends lost 2 bases and 4 bases, in that order; junction bases with no gene match: 2. Germline V lookup: CDR1 SGDLS, CDR2 YYNGEE. The receptor was isolated from a man aged 25 to 40 in good health. Sequenced input: naive CD4+ T cells sorted from blood. Subset described: CD45RA+ positively selected. The chain is built from TRBV9 and TRBJ2-5, with TRBD1 matching 10 bases. The CDR3 spells CASSVTGGPETQYF. Written as DNA, the CDR3 is TGTGCCAGCAGCGTGACAGGGGGCCCAGAGACCCAGTACTTC.